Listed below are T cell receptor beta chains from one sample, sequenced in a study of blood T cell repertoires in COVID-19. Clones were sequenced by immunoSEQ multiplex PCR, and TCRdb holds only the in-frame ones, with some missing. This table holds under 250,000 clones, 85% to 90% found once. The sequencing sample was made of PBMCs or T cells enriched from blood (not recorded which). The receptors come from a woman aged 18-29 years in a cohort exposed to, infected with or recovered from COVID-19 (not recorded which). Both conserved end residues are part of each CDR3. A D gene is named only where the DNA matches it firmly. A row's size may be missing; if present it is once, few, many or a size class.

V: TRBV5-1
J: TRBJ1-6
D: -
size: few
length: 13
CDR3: CASSLVGSGTLHF
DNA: TGCGCCAGCAGCTTGGTTGGCTCGGGGACCCTCCACTTT

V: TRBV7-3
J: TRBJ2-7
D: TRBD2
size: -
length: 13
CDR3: CASSLTSGGEQYF
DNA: TGTGCCAGCAGCTTAACTAGCGGGGGGGAGCAGTACTTC

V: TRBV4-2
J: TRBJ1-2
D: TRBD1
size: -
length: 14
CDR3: CASSQATGGSGYTF
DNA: TGTGCCAGCAGCCAAGCCACAGGGGGAAGCGGCTACACCTTC

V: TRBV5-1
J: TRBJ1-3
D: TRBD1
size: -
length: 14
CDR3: CASSLTGVGNTIYF
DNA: TGCGCCAGCAGCTTGACAGGGGTTGGAAACACCATATATTTT

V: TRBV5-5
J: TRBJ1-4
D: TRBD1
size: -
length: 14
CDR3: CASSFGQGGEKLFF
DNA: TGTGCCAGCAGCTTCGGACAGGGAGGCGAAAAACTGTTTTTT

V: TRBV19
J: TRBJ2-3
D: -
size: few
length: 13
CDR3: CASGESGTDTQYF
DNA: TGTGCCAGTGGAGAGTCAGGCACAGATACGCAGTATTTT

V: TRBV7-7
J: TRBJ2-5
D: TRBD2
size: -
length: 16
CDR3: CASSPGLAGNQETQYF
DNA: TGTGCTAGCAGCCCCGGACTAGCGGGTAATCAAGAGACCCAGTACTTC

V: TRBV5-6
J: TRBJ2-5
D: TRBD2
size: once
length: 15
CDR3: CASSLRRLGGETQYF
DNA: TGTGCCAGCAGCTTGAGAAGGCTGGGGGGGGAGACCCAGTACTTC

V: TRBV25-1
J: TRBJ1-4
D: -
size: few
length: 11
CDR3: CASSEKGGLFF
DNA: TGTGCCAGCAGTGAAAAGGGAGGACTGTTTTTT

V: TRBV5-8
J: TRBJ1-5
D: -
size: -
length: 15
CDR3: CASSSQGTVNQPQHF
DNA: TGTGCCAGCAGCTCCCAGGGGACGGTCAATCAGCCCCAGCATTTT

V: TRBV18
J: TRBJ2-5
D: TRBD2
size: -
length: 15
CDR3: CASSPASGRWETQYF
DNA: TGTGCCAGCTCACCGGCTAGCGGGAGGTGGGAGACCCAGTACTTC

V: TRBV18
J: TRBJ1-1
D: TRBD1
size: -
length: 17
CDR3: CASSPLIVDRSSTEAFF
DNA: TGTGCCAGCTCACCCCTCATTGTGGACAGGTCGAGCACTGAAGCTTTCTTT

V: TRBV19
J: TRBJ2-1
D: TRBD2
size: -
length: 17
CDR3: CASSIVGTITSQREQFF
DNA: TGTGCCAGTAGTATAGTCGGGACTATCACTTCCCAAAGGGAGCAGTTCTTC

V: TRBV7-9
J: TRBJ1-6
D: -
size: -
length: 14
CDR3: CASISGTDNSPLHF
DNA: TGTGCCAGCATAAGCGGGACGGATAATTCACCCCTCCACTTT

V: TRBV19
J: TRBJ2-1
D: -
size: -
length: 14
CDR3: CATAPYEPGSEQFF
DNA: TGTGCCACCGCTCCATATGAACCGGGTTCGGAGCAGTTCTTC

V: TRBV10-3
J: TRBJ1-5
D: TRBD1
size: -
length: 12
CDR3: CAIGTGDQPQHF
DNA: TGTGCCATCGGGACAGGTGACCAGCCCCAGCATTTT

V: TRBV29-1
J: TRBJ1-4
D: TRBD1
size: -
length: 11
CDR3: CSVLRQGRLFF
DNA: TGCAGCGTCCTCCGACAGGGCCGACTGTTTTTT